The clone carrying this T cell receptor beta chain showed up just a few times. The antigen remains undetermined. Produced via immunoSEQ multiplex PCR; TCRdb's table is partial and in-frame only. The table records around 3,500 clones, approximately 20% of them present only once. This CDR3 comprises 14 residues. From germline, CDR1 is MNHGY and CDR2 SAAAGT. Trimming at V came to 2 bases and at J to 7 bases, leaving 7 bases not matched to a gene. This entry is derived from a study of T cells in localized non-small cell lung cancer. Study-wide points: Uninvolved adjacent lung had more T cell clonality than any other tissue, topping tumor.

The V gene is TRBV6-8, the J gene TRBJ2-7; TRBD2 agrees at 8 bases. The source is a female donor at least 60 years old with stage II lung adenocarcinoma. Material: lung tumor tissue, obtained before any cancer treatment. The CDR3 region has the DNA TGTGCCAGCAGTTACGGGGGACTAGGGAGAGAGCAGTACTTC. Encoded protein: CASSYGGLGREQYF.